This T cell receptor (beta chain) originates from a study of blood T cell repertoires in COVID-19. Adults between about 18 and 95 years of age took part from some 25 US areas. Donors were grouped by their self-reported clinical history. What the recovered Cohort 3 donors had was two negative PCRs, clearance, or symptom resolution. TCRdb's copy holds only in-frame clones and misses some; the assay was immunoSEQ multiplex PCR. This table has a few hundred thousand clones, around 87% appearing once. The CDR3 has 15 residues. Germline V lookup: CDR1 MNHEY, CDR2 SVGAGI. After removal of 8 bases from V and 4 bases from J, the junction contained 9 bases not matched to a gene.

This TCR came from a woman aged 40 to 55 who had recovered from COVID-19. Specimen: PBMCs or T cells enriched from blood (not recorded which). The V and J genes are TRBV6-5 and TRBJ1-3; 9 bases are a match to TRBD1. The CDR3 DNA is TGTGCCAGCTGGAGGACAGGGGACGTGGGAAACACCATATATTTT. It encodes CASWRTGDVGNTIYF.